This T cell receptor (beta chain) was documented in a study of T-cell reconstitution after alpha-beta-depleted transplantation in children. General study findings and limits: Reports say that about two months after transplant, the alpha-beta T cells came out of several hundred graft clones that had expanded. By one year post-transplant, T-cell counts and diversity largely arose from T cells that were newly produced.

Preparation of the TCRbeta library involved a method that used unique molecular identifiers. TCRdb called the PCR reads again in MiXCR, with one record for every CDR3 protein. The data hold hundreds of thousands of distinct CDR3 sequences, with about 8.2% observed a single time. This clonotype was recorded at least ten times. Its antigen is not known. The receptor was isolated from a male patient aged 2-10 years who had a stem cell transplant for acute myeloid leukemia, so the T cells may come from the graft donor. The sequencing used PBMCs, mostly from graft donor cells, collected 360 days after TCRalphabeta/CD19-depleted stem cell transplant.

Written as DNA, the CDR3 is TGCAGTGCTAGTAGCCAGGGGACCGGGGAGCTGTTTTTT. Its translation is CSASSQGTGELFF. This chain uses TRBV20-1 with TRBJ2-2; D might be TRBD1 (6 bases). V shed 3 bases and J shed 5 bases, with 10 bases lying between them. The CDR3 has 13 residues. Germline values: CDR1 DFQATT, CDR2 SNEGSKA (reference sequence).